This TCR beta chain came from a study of blood T cell repertoires in COVID-19. Study context: The analysed material was cDNA or gDNA that came from T cells, B-cell-depleted T cells, or PBMCs.

The data were produced by immunoSEQ multiplex PCR, yet TCRdb's version contains in-frame clones alone and is incomplete. There are around 95,000 clones in the sample; about 90% occur only once, and approximately 5.3% lies in the top ten. Germline V gene lookup returns CDR1 MDHEN and CDR2 SYDVKM. The V end was cut by 2 bases, the J end by 4 bases, with 11 bases between. This CDR3 has 14 residues. The chain combines TRBV28 with TRBJ1-2; no clear D. The receptor comes from a human donor in a cohort sampled during active COVID-19. Sequencing was carried out using peripheral blood. CDR3 loop: CASSLRGGLYGYTF. For the CDR3, the DNA is TGTGCCAGCAGTTTACGCGGCGGACTCTATGGCTACACCTTC.